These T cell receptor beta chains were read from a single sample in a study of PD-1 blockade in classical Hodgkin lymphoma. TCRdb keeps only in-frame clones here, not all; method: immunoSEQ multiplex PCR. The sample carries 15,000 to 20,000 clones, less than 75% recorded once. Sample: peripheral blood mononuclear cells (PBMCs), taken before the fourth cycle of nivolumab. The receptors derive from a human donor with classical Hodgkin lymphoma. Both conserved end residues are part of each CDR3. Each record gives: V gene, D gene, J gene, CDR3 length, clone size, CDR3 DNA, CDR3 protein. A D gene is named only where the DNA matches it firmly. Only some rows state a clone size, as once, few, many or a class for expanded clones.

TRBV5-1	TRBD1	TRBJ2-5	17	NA	TGCGCCAGCAGCTCGTCGAGCTCCGGGACAGGCGGGGAGACCCAGTACTTC	CASSSSSSGTGGETQYF
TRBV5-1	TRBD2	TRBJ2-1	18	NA	TGCGCCAGCAGCTGGCCGGGACTAGCGGGAGGAGGCTACAATGAGCAGTTCTTC	CASSWPGLAGGGYNEQFF
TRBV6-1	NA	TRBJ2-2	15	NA	TGTGCCAGCAGTGAAACAAGGGGTCACACCGGGGAGCTGTTTTTT	CASSETRGHTGELFF
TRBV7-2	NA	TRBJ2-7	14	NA	TGTGCCAGCAGCCTGGTTGATAGACCCCACGAGCAGTACTTC	CASSLVDRPHEQYF
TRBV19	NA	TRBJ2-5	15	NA	TGTGCCAGTAGTATAGGGGGAACAGGACAAGAGACCCAGTACTTC	CASSIGGTGQETQYF
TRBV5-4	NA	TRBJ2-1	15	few	TGTGCCAGCAGCCTCCAAGGGTCTGGGAACAATGAGCAGTTCTTC	CASSLQGSGNNEQFF
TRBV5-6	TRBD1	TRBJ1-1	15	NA	TGTGCCAGCAGCTCCGACAGGGGAATGAACACTGAAGCTTTCTTT	CASSSDRGMNTEAFF
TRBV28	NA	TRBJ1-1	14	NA	TGTGCCAGCAGTTTATTAGTTGGGGGCACTGAAGCTTTCTTT	CASSLLVGGTEAFF
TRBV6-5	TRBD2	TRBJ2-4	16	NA	TGTGCCAGCAGTTACTTCGGGACTAGCGGGAAAAACATTCAGTACTTC	CASSYFGTSGKNIQYF
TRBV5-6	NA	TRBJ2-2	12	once	TGTGCCAGCAGTCCCAGGGTCGGGGAGCTGTTTTTT	CASSPRVGELFF
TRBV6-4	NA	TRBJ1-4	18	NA	TGTGCCAGCAGTGAAGGGGAACCGCCCATAACCACTAATGAAAAACTGTTTTTT	CASSEGEPPITTNEKLFF
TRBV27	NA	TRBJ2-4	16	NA	TGTGCCAGCAGGGAGGTAGGCGGGGTAGCCAAAAACATTCAGTACTTC	CASREVGGVAKNIQYF
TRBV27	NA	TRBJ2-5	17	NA	TGTGCCAGCAGTTTATCCCCCCTGACAGCGAACCAAGAGACCCAGTACTTC	CASSLSPLTANQETQYF
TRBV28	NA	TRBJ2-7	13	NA	TGTGCCAGCAGTGCGGGGGCAACCTACGAGCAGTACTTC	CASSAGATYEQYF
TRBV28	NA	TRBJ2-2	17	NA	TGTGCCAGCAGTTTGTATGGTCGGGGGACTTCCACCGGGGAGCTGTTTTTT	CASSLYGRGTSTGELFF
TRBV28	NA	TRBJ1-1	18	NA	TGTGCCAGCAGTCCCCCGGACCAAGCCCAGTACATGAACACTGAAGCTTTCTTT	CASSPPDQAQYMNTEAFF